A single sample is the source of the 23 T cell receptor beta chains below, sequenced in a study of T cell therapy after organ transplantation. The assay was immunoSEQ multiplex PCR, and TCRdb's table has in-frame clones only and misses some. The data contain about 480 clones, 82% of them seen just once; the ten biggest clones take up less than 40%. The time point: 4-8 weeks after completion of therapy. Which antigens these TCRs recognize remains unknown. The sample consisted of CD8+ T cells from blood, taken after autologous CMV-specific T cell therapy. The receptors here all came from a human patient who had received a solid organ transplant and had CMV disease. The T cells may partly be graft donor cells.

This chain connects TRBV2 to TRBJ2-7, with 15 bases matching TRBD2. Germline CDR1 and CDR2: SNHLY and FYNNEI. The CDR3 totals 18 residues. Trimming took 2 bases from V and 2 from J; bases not matched to a gene: 7. In nucleotides, the CDR3 is TGTGCCAGCAGTGAACGGGGGACTAGCGGGAGGTTGGCCTACGAGCAGTACTTC. Translating it yields CASSERGTSGRLAYEQYF.

The genes are TRBV19 and TRBJ2-7; TRBD2 is a possible D gene (5 bases). The CDR3 consists of 12 residues. V lost 5 bases and J 6 bases, leaving 11 bases between the germline ends. From germline, CDR1 is LNHDA and CDR2 SQIVND (reference sequence). The DNA of the CDR3 is TGTGCCAGTAGTGGACTCAAACTCGAGCAGTACTTC. It codes for CASSGLKLEQYF.

J is TRBJ2-6 and V is TRBV7-6; no firm D call. Looked up from germline, CDR1 is SGHVS and CDR2 is FNYEAQ. The CDR3 has 17 amino acids. V was pared by 4 bases and J by 5 bases, with 18 bases between. CDR3 nucleotide sequence: TGTGCCAGCAGCTCTTCGTTCTCACAAAGTCGGGCCAACGTCCTGACTTTC. Amino acid sequence: CASSSSFSQSRANVLTF. Filled out from reference TRBV7-6 and TRBJ2-6, the complete variable domain reads GAGVSQSPRYKVTKRGQDVALRCDPISGHVSLYWYRQALGQGPEFLTYFNYEAQQDKSGLPNDRFSAERPEGSISTLTIQRTEQRDSAMYRCASSSSFSQSRANVLTFGAGSRLTVL.

The chain uses TRBV5-1 and TRBJ2-7; 9 bases fit TRBD1. The CDR3 is made up of 14 amino acids. The germline V gene has CDR1 SGHRS and CDR2 YFSETQ. With 7 bases clipped from V and 3 bases from J, the junction kept 8 bases outside the gene matches. The CDR3 DNA reads as TGCGCCAGCCGAGGACAGGGGCATAACTACGAGCAGTACTTC. Its protein is CASRGQGHNYEQYF.

The chain recombines TRBV11-2 with TRBJ2-7; no clear D gene. V was clipped by 0 bases and J by 2 bases, with 8 bases between them. The length of the CDR3 is 14 residues. CDR1 and CDR2 from the germline V gene are SGHAT and FQNNGV. For the CDR3, the DNA is TGTGCCAGCAGCTTAGACAGCGTCGCCTACGAGCAGTACTTC. Its protein is CASSLDSVAYEQYF.

DNA of the CDR3: TGTGCCAGCAGTCGCGCGGGACAGGGAGACACTGAAGCTTTCTTT. This encodes CASSRAGQGDTEAFF. V gene TRBV13 combines with J gene TRBJ1-1, with 9 nucleotides matching TRBD1. The CDR3 is 15 residues long. With V trimmed by 6 bases and J by 3 bases, 8 bases remained unmatched. CDR1 is PRHDT and CDR2 is FYEKMQ in the germline V gene (reference sequence).

This chain links TRBV19 with TRBJ2-1, with 11 positions matching TRBD1. The CDR3 consists of 14 residues. Trimming at V came to 3 bases and at J to 9 bases, leaving 4 bases not matched to a gene. Germline V gives CDR1 LNHDA, CDR2 SQIVND (reference sequence). CDR3 DNA: TGTGCCAGTAGTATCGGGACAGGGGGAGGTGAGCAGTTCTTC. It codes for CASSIGTGGGEQFF.

CDR3 DNA: TGTGCCAGCAGCCCGCCGGACAGGGCGCCATGGGAGACCCAGTACTTC. This encodes CASSPPDRAPWETQYF. This chain connects TRBV7-9 to TRBJ2-5, with 8 bases aligning to TRBD1. The trim removed 5 bases at V and 5 bases at J, leaving 13 bases unmatched. The CDR3 runs 16 residues. Per germline, CDR1 SEHNR and CDR2 FQNEAQ (reference sequence). The variable domain in full, completed from reference TRBV7-9 and TRBJ2-5, reads DTGVSQNPRHKITKRGQNVTFRCDPISEHNRLYWYRQTLGQGPEFLTYFQNEAQLEKSRLLSDRFSAERPKGSFSTLEIQRTEQGDSAMYLCASSPPDRAPWETQYFGPGTRLLVL.

This clone is a singleton in its sample. The gene calls are TRBV29-1 and TRBJ2-2; 8 bases fit TRBD2. V shed 7 bases and J 1 base; nucleotides not matched to a gene: 5. The CDR3 has 14 residues. CDR1 and CDR2 (germline): SQVTM, ANQGSEA. The CDR3 bases are TGCAGCGGCCAACTAGCGGAGAACACCGGGGAGCTGTTTTTT. Protein product: CSGQLAENTGELFF.

The chain links TRBV5-1 to TRBJ1-1; D unresolved. The CDR3 consists of 15 residues. V was cut by 6 bases and J by 1 base, with 16 bases left in between. From germline, CDR1 is SGHRS and CDR2 YFSETQ. CDR3 nucleotide sequence: TGCGCCAGCAAACTGGAGGGCGGAGCGAACACTGAAGCTTTCTTT. Translation: CASKLEGGANTEAFF.

The V and J genes are TRBV6-5 and TRBJ2-7; D tentatively reads TRBD1 or TRBD2 (5 bases each). The CDR3 extends over 14 amino acids. The germline gives CDR1 MNHEY, CDR2 SVGAGI. The germline V and J ends were trimmed by 3 bases and 3 bases, with 12 bases remaining between them. CDR3 region: CASSYGPGGYEQYF. The CDR3, as DNA: TGTGCCAGCAGTTATGGACCTGGGGGCTACGAGCAGTACTTC.

A few counts support this clone. The V call is TRBV4-1, the J call TRBJ1-2; D may be TRBD1 (5 bases). This CDR3 spans 15 amino acids. Per germline, CDR1 MGHRA and CDR2 YSYEKL. The V end was cut by 1 base, the J end by 6 bases, with 15 bases between. For the CDR3, the DNA is TGCGCCAGCAGCCAAGCGGGCAGGGAGATGGATGGCTACACCTTC. It encodes CASSQAGREMDGYTF.

The chain links TRBV4-3 to TRBJ1-1; D is undetermined. The CDR3 is 14 amino acids. Germline V gene lookup returns CDR1 LGHNA and CDR2 YSLEER. V was trimmed by 3 bases and J by 1 base, leaving 9 bases between them. DNA of the CDR3: TGCGCCAGCAGCCATATGGAGGGGAACACTGAAGCTTTCTTT. This gives the protein CASSHMEGNTEAFF.

The chain employs TRBV9 and TRBJ1-6; D is perhaps TRBD1 (5 bases). This CDR3 spans 16 amino acids. Germline assignment: CDR1 SGDLS and CDR2 YYNGEE. V shed 3 bases and J shed 2 bases, with 12 bases lying between them. The CDR3 nucleotides are TGTGCCAGCAGCGCGGACGGGACTGCCTATAATTCACCCCTCCACTTT. Its protein product is CASSADGTAYNSPLHF.

This clone has only a few counts. V usage is TRBV6-5 and J usage is TRBJ1-2; D gene ambiguous. In germline, CDR1 is MNHEY, CDR2 SVGAGI. Trimming pared 2 bases from V and 5 bases from J, leaving 12 bases between. The CDR3 is made up of 14 amino acids. The CDR3 DNA reads TGTGCCAGCAGTTACGGGGAGGGAAAATATGGCTACACCTTC. Its translation is CASSYGEGKYGYTF.

The rearrangement links TRBV7-9 to TRBJ2-3, with D hard to call. The CDR3 length is 13 residues. Germline loops: CDR1 SEHNR, CDR2 FQNEAQ (reference sequence). The V end was cut by 1 base, the J end by 4 bases, with 6 bases between. CDR3 loop: CASSLDAPDTQYF. Written as DNA, the CDR3 is TGTGCCAGCAGCTTAGACGCGCCAGATACGCAGTATTTT.

The chain employs TRBV28 and TRBJ2-3, with TRBD2 matching 11 bases. Germline CDR1 is MDHEN and CDR2 is SYDVKM. This CDR3 comprises 16 residues. Germline trimming cut 3 bases from V and 2 bases from J; bases unmatched to any gene: 4. The CDR3 region is CASSFGTSGYTDTQYF. The DNA for the CDR3 is TGTGCCAGCAGTTTCGGGACTAGCGGTTACACAGATACGCAGTATTTT.

The chain joins TRBV9 to TRBJ1-4; TRBD1 matches at 9 bases. The germline CDR1 and CDR2 sequences are SGDLS and YYNGEE. This CDR3 region has 14 residues. V trimming: 2 bases; J trimming: 12 bases; junction bases outside the gene matches: 8. Here the CDR3 reads CASSVGTGRVELFF. In nucleotides, the CDR3 is TGTGCCAGCAGCGTGGGGACAGGGAGGGTGGAACTGTTTTTT. The entire variable domain, with the rest obtained from reference TRBV9 and TRBJ1-4, is as follows: DSGVTQTPKHLITATGQRVTLRCSPRSGDLSVYWYQQSLDQGLQFLIQYYNGEERAKGNILERFSAQQFPDLHSELNLSSLELGDSALYFCASSVGTGRVELFFGSGTQLSVL.

The CDR3 region has the DNA TGTGCCATCAGTGATGAGGCAGGACTCAACACTGAAGCTTTCTTT. This gives the protein CAISDEAGLNTEAFF. V gene TRBV10-3 combines with J gene TRBJ1-1; D is ambiguous. The CDR3 spans 15 residues. Trimming removed 3 bases from V and 2 bases from J, with 13 bases in between. Germline lookup yields CDR1 ENHRY and CDR2 SYGVKD.

The chain couples TRBV9 to TRBJ2-6; no clear D. CDR1 is SGDLS, CDR2 YYNGEE, per germline. The germline V and J ends were trimmed by 3 bases and 3 bases, with 16 bases remaining between them. This CDR3 spans 17 amino acids. The DNA for the CDR3 is TGTGCCAGCAGCGATGGTTGGGATACTTTTGGGGCCAACGTCCTGACTTTC. Its protein product is CASSDGWDTFGANVLTF.

A few counts support this clone. The V call is TRBV6-5, the J call TRBJ2-7; tentative D call: TRBD2 (6 bases). V lost 5 bases and J 4 bases, leaving 12 bases between the germline ends. In germline, CDR1 is MNHEY, CDR2 SVGAGI. CDR3 length: 13 amino acids. As DNA, the CDR3 is TGTGCCAGCAGTCCGGGGGATAAGTACGAGCAGTACTTC. Residues: CASSPGDKYEQYF.

This sequence joins TRBV10-3 and TRBJ2-2; D is perhaps TRBD2 (6 bases). Trimming cost V 4 bases and J 5 bases, with 14 bases left between them. The germline CDR1 and CDR2 sequences are ENHRY and SYGVKD. The CDR3 is 15 amino acids. CDR3 coding DNA: TGTGCCATCAGTGTAGACCACCGGGAGACCGGGGAGCTGTTTTTT. Protein sequence: CAISVDHRETGELFF.

V and J are TRBV13 and TRBJ2-7; D is possibly TRBD2 (5 bases). V gave up 2 bases and J gave up 7 bases, with 6 bases separating them. Germline V gene data show CDR1 as PRHDT and CDR2 as FYEKMQ (reference sequence). The CDR3 loop spans 11 amino acids. The CDR3 sequence is CASSLRGEQYF. In nucleotides, the CDR3 is TGTGCCAGCAGCTTACGAGGGGAGCAGTACTTC.